This T cell receptor beta chain was sequenced in a study of human T cells and chemical hapten exposure. Turning to the study itself: The use of 2% DPC on roughly 2 cm by roughly 2 cm of upper inner arm skin constituted sensitization. Patch tests applied 0.01% DPC to the upper back and were scored after 6 days.

The time point was: patch test 1, 2 weeks after DPC sensitization. Stated treatment: therapeutic diphenylcyclopropenone sensitization with weekly scalp DPC. TCRdb re-analysed the RACE reads in MiXCR, keeping a single row per CDR3 protein. The sample carries 150,000 to 200,000 distinct CDR3 sequences, more than 20% recorded once. The CDR3 loop spans 14 amino acids. CDR1 and CDR2 (germline): LNHDA, SQIVND (reference sequence). V lost 5 bases, J lost 5 bases, and 6 bases stayed unmatched. The sequence came from a woman aged 45 to 65 with alopecia areata. Some clones in this sample may be carry-over from other donors' samples. The input for sequencing was whole blood, taken in connection with sensitization to the hapten diphenylcyclopropenone (DPC). The chain combines TRBV19 with TRBJ1-5; 7 nucleotides match TRBD1. CDR3 bases: TGTGCCAGTAGTCTGGGGACAGCCGATCAGCCCCAGCATTTT. It yields the protein CASSLGTADQPQHF.